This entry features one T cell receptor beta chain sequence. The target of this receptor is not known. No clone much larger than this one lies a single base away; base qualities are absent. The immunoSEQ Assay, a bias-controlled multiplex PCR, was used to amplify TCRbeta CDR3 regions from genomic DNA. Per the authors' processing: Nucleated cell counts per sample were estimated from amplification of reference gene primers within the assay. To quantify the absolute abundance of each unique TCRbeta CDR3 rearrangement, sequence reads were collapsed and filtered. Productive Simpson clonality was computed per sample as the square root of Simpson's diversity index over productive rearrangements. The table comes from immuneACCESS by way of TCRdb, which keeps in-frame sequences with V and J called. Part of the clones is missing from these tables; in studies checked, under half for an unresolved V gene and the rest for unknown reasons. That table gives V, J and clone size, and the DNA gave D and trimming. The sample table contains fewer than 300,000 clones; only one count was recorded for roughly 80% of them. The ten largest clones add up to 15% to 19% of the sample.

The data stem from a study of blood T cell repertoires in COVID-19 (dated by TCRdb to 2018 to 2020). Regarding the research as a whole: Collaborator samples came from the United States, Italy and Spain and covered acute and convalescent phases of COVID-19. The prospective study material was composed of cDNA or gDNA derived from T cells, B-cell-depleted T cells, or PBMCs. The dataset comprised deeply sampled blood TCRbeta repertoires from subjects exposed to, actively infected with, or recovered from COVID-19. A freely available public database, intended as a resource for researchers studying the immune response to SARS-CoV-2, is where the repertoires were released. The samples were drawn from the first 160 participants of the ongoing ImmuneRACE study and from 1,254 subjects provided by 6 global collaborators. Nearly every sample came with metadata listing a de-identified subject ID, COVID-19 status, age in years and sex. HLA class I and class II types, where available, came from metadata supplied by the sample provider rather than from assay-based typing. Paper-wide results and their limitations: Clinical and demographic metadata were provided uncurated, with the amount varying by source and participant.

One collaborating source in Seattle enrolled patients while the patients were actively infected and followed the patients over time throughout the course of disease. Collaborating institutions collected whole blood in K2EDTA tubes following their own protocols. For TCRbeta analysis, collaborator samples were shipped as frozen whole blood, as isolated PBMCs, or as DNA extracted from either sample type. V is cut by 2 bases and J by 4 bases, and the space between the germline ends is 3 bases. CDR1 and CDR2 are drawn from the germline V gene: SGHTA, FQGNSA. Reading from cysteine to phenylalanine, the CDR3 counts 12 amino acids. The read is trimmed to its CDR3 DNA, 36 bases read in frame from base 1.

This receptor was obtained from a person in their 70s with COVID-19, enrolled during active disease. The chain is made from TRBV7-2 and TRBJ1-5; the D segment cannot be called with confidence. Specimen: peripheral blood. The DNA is TGTGCCAGCAGCTTATTAAATCAGCCCCAGCATTTT. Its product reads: CASSLLNQPQHF.